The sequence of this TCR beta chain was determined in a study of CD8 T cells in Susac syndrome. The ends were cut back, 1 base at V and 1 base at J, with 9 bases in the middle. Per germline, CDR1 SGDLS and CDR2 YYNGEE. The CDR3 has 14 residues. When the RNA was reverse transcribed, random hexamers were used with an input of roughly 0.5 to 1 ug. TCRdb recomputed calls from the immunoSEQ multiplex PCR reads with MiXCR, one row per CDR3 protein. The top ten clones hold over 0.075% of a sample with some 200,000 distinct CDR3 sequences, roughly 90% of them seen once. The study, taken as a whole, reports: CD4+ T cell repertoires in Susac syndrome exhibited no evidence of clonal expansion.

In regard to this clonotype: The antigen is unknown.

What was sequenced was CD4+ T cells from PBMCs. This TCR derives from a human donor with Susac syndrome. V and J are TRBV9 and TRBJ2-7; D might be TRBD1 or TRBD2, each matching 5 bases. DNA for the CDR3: TGTGCCAGCAGCGTAAGGGACCCTTCCTACGAGCAGTACTTC. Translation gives CASSVRDPSYEQYF.